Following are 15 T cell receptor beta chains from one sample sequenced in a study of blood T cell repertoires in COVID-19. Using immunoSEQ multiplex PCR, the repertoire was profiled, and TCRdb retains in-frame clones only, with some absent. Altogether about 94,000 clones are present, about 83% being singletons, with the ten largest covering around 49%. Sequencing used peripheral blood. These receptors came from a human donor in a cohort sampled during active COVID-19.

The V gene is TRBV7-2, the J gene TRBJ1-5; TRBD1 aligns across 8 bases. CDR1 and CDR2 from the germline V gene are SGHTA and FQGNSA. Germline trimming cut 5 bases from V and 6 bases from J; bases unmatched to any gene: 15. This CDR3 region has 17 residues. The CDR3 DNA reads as TGTGCCAGCAGCACAGGGGCAGGGGGCAATGGAGCTCAGCCCCAGCATTTT. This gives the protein CASSTGAGGNGAQPQHF.

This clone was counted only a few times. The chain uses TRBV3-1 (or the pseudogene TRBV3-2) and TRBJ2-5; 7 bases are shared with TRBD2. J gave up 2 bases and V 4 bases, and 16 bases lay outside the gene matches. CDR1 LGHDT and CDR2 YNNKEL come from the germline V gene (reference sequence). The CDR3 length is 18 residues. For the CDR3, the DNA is TGTGCCAGCAGCCGACGGGGGGACGGGGTTGCGTGGCAAGAGACCCAGTACTTC. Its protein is CASSRRGDGVAWQETQYF.

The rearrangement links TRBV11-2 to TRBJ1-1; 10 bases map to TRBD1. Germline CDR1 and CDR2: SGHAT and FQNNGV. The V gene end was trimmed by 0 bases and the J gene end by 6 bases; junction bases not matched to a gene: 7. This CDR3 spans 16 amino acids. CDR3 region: CASSLEVGQGYPEAFF. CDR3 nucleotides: TGTGCCAGCAGCTTAGAGGTGGGACAGGGGTACCCTGAAGCTTTCTTT.

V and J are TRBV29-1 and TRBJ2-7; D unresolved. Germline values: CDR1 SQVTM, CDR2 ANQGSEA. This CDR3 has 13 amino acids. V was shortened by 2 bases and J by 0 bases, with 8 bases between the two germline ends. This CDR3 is CSVESESSYEQYF. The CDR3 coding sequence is TGCAGCGTTGAATCCGAGAGCTCCTACGAGCAGTACTTC.

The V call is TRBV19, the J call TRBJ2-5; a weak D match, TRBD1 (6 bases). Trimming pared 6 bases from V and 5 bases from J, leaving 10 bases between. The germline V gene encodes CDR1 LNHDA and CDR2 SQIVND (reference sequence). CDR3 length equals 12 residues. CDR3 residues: CASRYRDETQYF. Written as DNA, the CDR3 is TGTGCCAGTAGATACAGGGATGAGACCCAGTACTTC.

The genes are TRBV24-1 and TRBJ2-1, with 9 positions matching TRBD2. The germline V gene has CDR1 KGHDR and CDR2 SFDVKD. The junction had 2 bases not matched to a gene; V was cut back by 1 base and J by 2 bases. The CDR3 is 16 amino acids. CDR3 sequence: CATSDLSSGAYNEQFF. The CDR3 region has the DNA TGTGCCACCAGTGATTTATCTAGCGGGGCCTACAATGAGCAGTTCTTC.

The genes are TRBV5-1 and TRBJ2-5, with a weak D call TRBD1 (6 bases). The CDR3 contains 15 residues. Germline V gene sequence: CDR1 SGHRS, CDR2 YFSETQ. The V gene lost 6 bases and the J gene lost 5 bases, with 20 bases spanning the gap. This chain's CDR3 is CASKGALTGGETQYF. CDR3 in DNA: TGCGCCAGCAAAGGGGCCCTGACAGGAGGCGAGACCCAGTACTTC.

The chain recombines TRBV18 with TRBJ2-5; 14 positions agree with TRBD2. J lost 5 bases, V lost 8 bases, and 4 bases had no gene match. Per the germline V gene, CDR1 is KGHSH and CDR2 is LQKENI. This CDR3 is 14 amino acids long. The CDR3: CASTTSGRAETQYF. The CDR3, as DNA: TGTGCCAGCACGACTAGCGGGAGGGCTGAGACCCAGTACTTC. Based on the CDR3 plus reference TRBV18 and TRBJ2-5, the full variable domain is NAGVMQNPRHLVRRRGQEARLRCSPMKGHSHVYWYRQLPEEGLKFMVYLQKENIIDESGMPKERFSAEFPKEGPSILRIQQVVRGDSAAYFCASTTSGRAETQYFGPGTRLLVL.

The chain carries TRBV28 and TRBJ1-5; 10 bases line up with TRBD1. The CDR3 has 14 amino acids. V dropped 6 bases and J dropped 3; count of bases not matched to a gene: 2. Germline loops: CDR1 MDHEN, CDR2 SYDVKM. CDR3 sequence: CASRGQGNNQPQHF. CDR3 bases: TGTGCCAGCAGGGGACAGGGGAACAATCAGCCCCAGCATTTT.

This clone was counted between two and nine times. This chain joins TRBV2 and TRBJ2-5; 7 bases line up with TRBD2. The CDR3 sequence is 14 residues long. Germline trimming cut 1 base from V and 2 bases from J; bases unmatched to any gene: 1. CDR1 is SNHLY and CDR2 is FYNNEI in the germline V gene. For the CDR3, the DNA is TGTGCCAGCAGTGAAGGCGGGGGACAAGAGACCCAGTACTTC. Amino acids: CASSEGGGQETQYF. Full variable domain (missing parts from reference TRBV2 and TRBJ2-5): EPEVTQTPSHQVTQMGQEVILRCVPISNHLYFYWYRQILGQKVEFLVSFYNNEISEKSEIFDDQFSVERPDGSNFTLKIRSTKLEDSAMYFCASSEGGGQETQYFGPGTRLLVL.

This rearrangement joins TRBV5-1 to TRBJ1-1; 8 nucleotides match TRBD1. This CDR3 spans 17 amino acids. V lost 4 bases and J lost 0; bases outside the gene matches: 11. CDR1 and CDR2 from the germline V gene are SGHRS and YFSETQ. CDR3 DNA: TGCGCCAGCAGCCTCGGAGGGGACAGGCTAATGAACACTGAAGCTTTCTTT. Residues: CASSLGGDRLMNTEAFF.

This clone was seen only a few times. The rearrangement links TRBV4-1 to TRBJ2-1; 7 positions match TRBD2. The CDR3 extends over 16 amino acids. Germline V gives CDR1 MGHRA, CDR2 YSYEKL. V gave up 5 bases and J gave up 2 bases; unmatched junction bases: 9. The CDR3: CASSGVLADPYNEQFF. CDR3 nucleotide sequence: TGCGCCAGCAGCGGTGTGCTAGCGGACCCCTACAATGAGCAGTTCTTC.

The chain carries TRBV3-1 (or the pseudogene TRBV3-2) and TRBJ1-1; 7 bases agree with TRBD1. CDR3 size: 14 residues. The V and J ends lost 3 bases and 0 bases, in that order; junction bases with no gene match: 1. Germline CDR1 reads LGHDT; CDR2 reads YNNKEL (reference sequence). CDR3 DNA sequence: TGTGCCAGCAGCCAGGGGACAGTGAACACTGAAGCTTTCTTT. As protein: CASSQGTVNTEAFF.

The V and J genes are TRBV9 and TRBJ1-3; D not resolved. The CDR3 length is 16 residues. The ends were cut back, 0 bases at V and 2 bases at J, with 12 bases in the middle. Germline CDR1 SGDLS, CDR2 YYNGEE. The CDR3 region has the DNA TGTGCCAGCAGCGTAGCGGTAGGGAGGGCTGGAAACACCATATATTTT. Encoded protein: CASSVAVGRAGNTIYF.

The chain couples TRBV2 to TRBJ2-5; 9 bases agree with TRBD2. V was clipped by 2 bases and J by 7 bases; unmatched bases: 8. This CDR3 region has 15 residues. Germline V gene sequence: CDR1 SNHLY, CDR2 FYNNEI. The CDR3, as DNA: TGTGCCAGCAGTGAATTTCCTAGCGGGAAAGGGACCCAGTACTTC. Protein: CASSEFPSGKGTQYF.